The 32 T cell receptor beta chains given below trace back to one sample, sequenced in a study of early T cells in non-severe SARS-CoV-2 infection. TCRdb used MiXCR to reprocess the 5' RACE reads, holding one entry per CDR3 protein. The table records approximately 100,000 distinct CDR3 sequences, approximately 9.9% of them present only once. Material: whole blood. The receptors here all came from an adult who was a healthcare worker with PCR-confirmed SARS-CoV-2 infection or an uninfected control (not recorded which).

This clonotype came up many times. This chain links TRBV6-6 with TRBJ2-7, with D hard to call. Germline V gene data show CDR1 as MNHNY and CDR2 as SVGAGI (reference sequence). CDR3 length equals 13 residues. V lost 0 bases, J lost 4 bases, and 7 bases lay in between. The CDR3 DNA sequence: TGTGCCAGCAGTTACTCAGCAGGTTACGAGCAGTACTTC. Residues: CASSYSAGYEQYF.

The sample holds many counts of this clonotype. The V and J genes are TRBV23-1 and TRBJ2-7; a possible D gene is TRBD1 (8 bases). TRBV23-1 carries the ORF label, with uncertain function. V lost 2 bases, J lost 1 base, and 27 bases lay in between. The CDR3 is made up of 20 amino acids. For the CDR3, the DNA is TGCGCCAGCAGTCAACCCAACCCCGGGGGAGACAGGGGAGGGTCCTACGAGCAGTACTTC. Amino acids: CASSQPNPGGDRGGSYEQYF.

This clonotype occurred many times. This CDR3 is CASMPLAGGPRGEQFF. For the CDR3, the DNA is TGTGCCAGCATGCCATTAGCGGGAGGGCCGAGAGGTGAGCAGTTCTTC. The chain employs TRBV6-6 and TRBJ2-1; 11 bases align to TRBD2. The V segment lost 7 bases and the J segment 9 bases; nucleotides outside the gene matches: 14. This CDR3 region has 16 residues. Germline-derived CDR1 and CDR2 are MNHNY and SVGAGI (reference sequence).

The chain joins TRBV20-1 to TRBJ1-1, with 8 bases that match TRBD1. The V gene end was trimmed by 0 bases and the J gene end by 1 base; junction bases not matched to a gene: 13. The CDR3 has 18 residues. CDR1 is DFQATT and CDR2 is SNEGSKA in the germline V gene (reference sequence). The chain's CDR3 is CSARERDRLSARNTEAFF. As DNA, the CDR3 is TGCAGTGCTAGAGAGCGGGACAGGCTCTCAGCCAGGAACACTGAAGCTTTCTTT.

There are a few counts of this clonotype. This chain connects TRBV10-1 to TRBJ2-7; D unresolved. The V end lost 3 bases, the J end lost 1 base, and 4 bases lay between the germline ends. The CDR3 sequence is 12 residues long. CDR1 is WNHNN, CDR2 SYGVQD, per germline (reference sequence). CDR3 amino acids: CASSDDSYEQYF. The CDR3 bases are TGCGCCAGCAGTGATGATTCCTACGAGCAGTACTTC.

This clonotype was observed at least ten times. The chain couples TRBV7-9 to TRBJ2-1; D ambiguous. Germline V lookup: CDR1 SEHNR, CDR2 FQNEAQ (reference sequence). V dropped 1 base and J dropped 8 bases, with 9 bases sitting between them. CDR3 length: 13 residues. The CDR3 DNA is TGTGCCAGCAGCTTAGGTCCGGAGTATGAGCAGTTCTTC. This encodes CASSLGPEYEQFF.

This clonotype showed up many times. The J gene is TRBJ2-3, the V gene TRBV5-1, with 7 bases aligning to TRBD2. The CDR3 sequence is 15 residues long. The V gene's germline CDR1 is SGHRS and CDR2 YFSETQ. V lost 4 bases and J lost 6; bases outside the gene matches: 11. The CDR3 sequence: CASSRGREPSDTQYF. The CDR3 nucleotides read TGCGCCAGCAGCCGAGGGCGGGAGCCTTCTGATACGCAGTATTTT.

The chain combines TRBV3-1 with TRBJ2-1; 10 positions agree with TRBD2. The V gene's germline CDR1 is LGHDT and CDR2 YNNKEL (reference sequence). Trimming cost V 2 bases and J 7 bases; bases outside gene matches: 5. The CDR3 covers 15 residues. This CDR3 is CASSQQPSGRNEQFF. Written as DNA, the CDR3 is TGTGCCAGCAGCCAACAGCCTAGCGGGAGAAATGAGCAGTTCTTC.

V and J are TRBV12-3 or TRBV12-4 and TRBJ2-3; no reliable D call. The CDR3 sequence is 14 residues long. Trimming pared 3 bases from V and 6 bases from J, leaving 13 bases between. CDR3 in amino acids: CASSLRNSMDTQYF. The CDR3 DNA reads as TGTGCCAGCAGTTTGAGAAATAGCATGGATACGCAGTATTTT.

This clonotype has ten or more counts. The chain is built from TRBV7-3 and TRBJ2-6, with TRBD1 matching over 9 bases. The ends lost 5 bases at V and 1 base at J; junction bases unmatched: 9. The CDR3 sequence is 18 residues long. Germline assignment: CDR1 SGHTA and CDR2 FQGTGA. DNA of the CDR3: TGTGCCAGCAGCGCAACAGGGGGCGCTTTGTCTGGGGCCAACGTCCTGACTTTC. Amino acid sequence: CASSATGGALSGANVLTF.

The chain recombines TRBV28 with TRBJ2-4; D possibly corresponds to TRBD1 (5 bases). With 2 bases removed from V and 3 bases from J, the gap between germline ends came to 11 bases. CDR3 length equals 15 residues. Germline CDR1 MDHEN, CDR2 SYDVKM. CDR3 sequence reads: CASSLRDSYKNIQYF. As DNA, the CDR3 is TGTGCCAGCAGTTTACGCGACAGCTACAAAAACATTCAGTACTTC.

The chain has TRBV29-1 and TRBJ1-5; D unresolved. The V end lost 4 bases, the J end lost 7 bases, and 5 bases lay between the germline ends. This CDR3 contains 10 residues. The germline gives CDR1 SQVTM, CDR2 ANQGSEA. The CDR3 is CSVGDQPQHF. The CDR3 coding sequence is TGCAGCGTTGGAGACCAGCCCCAGCATTTT. The full variable domain, rest sourced from reference TRBV29-1 and TRBJ1-5, is SAVISQKPSRDICQRGTSLTIQCQVDSQVTMMFWYRQQPGQSLTLIATANQGSEATYESGFVIDKFPISRPNLTFSTLTVSNMSPEDSSIYLCSVGDQPQHFGDGTRLSIL.

This clonotype has ten or more counts. The rearrangement joins TRBV25-1 to TRBJ2-6, with unresolved D. The CDR3 runs to 15 residues. Germline V gene data show CDR1 as MGHDK and CDR2 as SYGVNS. The V gene lost 5 bases and the J gene lost 3 bases, with 11 bases spanning the gap. CDR3 nucleotide sequence: TGTGCCAGCAGTCCACTTAATAATGGGGCCAACGTCCTGACTTTC. Translation gives CASSPLNNGANVLTF.

This clonotype was observed a few times. The rearrangement links TRBV11-2 to TRBJ2-1, with 10 bases matching TRBD2. The V segment lost 4 bases and the J segment 6 bases; nucleotides outside the gene matches: 3. Per germline, CDR1 SGHAT and CDR2 FQNNGV. The CDR3 runs 14 residues. Here the CDR3 reads CASSYTSGVNEQFF. The CDR3 DNA reads TGTGCCAGCAGCTACACTAGCGGGGTCAATGAGCAGTTCTTC.

This clonotype was picked up a small number of times. The chain couples TRBV5-1 to TRBJ1-1; 8 bases match TRBD1. Germline CDR1 reads SGHRS; CDR2 reads YFSETQ. V trimming: 0 bases; J trimming: 3 bases; junction bases outside the gene matches: 4. CDR3 size: 15 residues. In DNA, the CDR3 is TGCGCCAGCAGCTTGGCGGACAGGGACTACACTGAAGCTTTCTTT. This translates into CASSLADRDYTEAFF.

The rearrangement links TRBV20-1 to TRBJ1-6; D gene unclear. The CDR3 runs to 16 residues. Trimming shortened V by 6 bases and J by 7 bases, and 22 bases separated the two germline ends. The germline gives CDR1 DFQATT, CDR2 SNEGSKA (reference sequence). CDR3 coding DNA: TGCAGTGCGGAAGAACCGGGCCCCTGGGGAAATTCACCCCTCCACTTT. Protein: CSAEEPGPWGNSPLHF.

The chain recombines TRBV3-1 with TRBJ1-1; TRBD1 is a possible D gene (5 bases). The CDR3 sequence is 18 residues long. CDR1 and CDR2 (germline): LGHDT, YNNKEL (reference sequence). V was trimmed by 0 bases and J by 7 bases, leaving 24 bases between them. CDR3 protein: CASSQDIPAPGPVVEAFF. The CDR3 DNA follows: TGTGCCAGCAGCCAAGATATTCCTGCCCCGGGACCGGTAGTTGAAGCTTTCTTT. Supplemented by reference TRBV3-1 and TRBJ1-1, the full variable domain reads DTAVSQTPKYLVTQMGNDKSIKCEQNLGHDTMYWYKQDSKKFLKIMFSYNNKELIINETVPNRFSPKSPDKAHLNLHINSLELGDSAVYFCASSQDIPAPGPVVEAFFGQGTRLTVV.

This clonotype has a handful of counts. The chain employs TRBV27 and TRBJ2-7, with a tentative D call TRBD1 (6 bases). The CDR3 runs to 17 residues. V gave up 5 bases and J gave up 3 bases, with 23 bases separating them. Germline V gene data show CDR1 as MNHEY and CDR2 as SMNVEV (reference sequence). In DNA form, the CDR3 reads TGTGCCAGCAGTGGCCCCTCCCCCGGACAGATCCTCTACGAGCAGTACTTC. Translated: CASSGPSPGQILYEQYF.

This clonotype was detected a few times. V is TRBV20-1 and J is TRBJ1-4, with 8 bases identical to TRBD1. Germline trimming cut 6 bases from V and 1 base from J; bases unmatched to any gene: 7. Germline V gene lookup returns CDR1 DFQATT and CDR2 SNEGSKA (reference sequence). The CDR3 sequence is 15 residues long. The CDR3 reads CSATPGGGTNEKLFF. CDR3 DNA: TGCAGTGCAACGCCAGGGGGCGGAACTAATGAAAAACTGTTTTTT.

This clonotype came up many times. V is TRBV20-1 and J is TRBJ1-2, with a possible D match to TRBD1 (5 bases). This CDR3 has 12 amino acids. V lost 7 bases and J lost 4, with 13 bases in between. The germline V gene encodes CDR1 DFQATT and CDR2 SNEGSKA (reference sequence). CDR3 bases: TGCAGTGTTCGCGCAGGGCCCTATGGCTACACCTTC. Translation gives CSVRAGPYGYTF.

The chain links TRBV7-9 to TRBJ2-7; D perhaps matches TRBD2 (6 bases). The CDR3 spans 14 residues. Germline assignment: CDR1 SEHNR and CDR2 FQNEAQ (reference sequence). The V end lost 4 bases, the J end lost 4 bases, and 14 bases lay between the germline ends. DNA of the CDR3: TGTGCCAGCAGCTCTCCGGGACTCGGTTACGAGCAGTACTTC. Translation gives CASSSPGLGYEQYF.

There are many counts of this clonotype. The chain employs TRBV2 and TRBJ2-1; possible D gene TRBD2, 5 bases. With 6 bases removed from V and 7 bases from J, the gap between germline ends came to 13 bases. Germline V lookup: CDR1 SNHLY, CDR2 FYNNEI. The CDR3 spans 13 residues. The CDR3 here is CASRYAGVNEQFF. The CDR3 DNA is TGTGCCAGCAGGTACGCCGGGGTAAATGAGCAGTTCTTC. The full variable domain, with the rest looked up from reference TRBV2 and TRBJ2-1, is EPEVTQTPSHQVTQMGQEVILRCVPISNHLYFYWYRQILGQKVEFLVSFYNNEISEKSEIFDDQFSVERPDGSNFTLKIRSTKLEDSAMYFCASRYAGVNEQFFGPGTRLTVL.

The chain has TRBV3-1 and TRBJ1-5; D gene uncertain. CDR3 length: 15 amino acids. The germline CDR1 and CDR2 sequences are LGHDT and YNNKEL (reference sequence). V lost 1 base and J 5 bases, leaving 12 bases between the germline ends. CDR3 protein: CASSQGSPFYQPQHF. The CDR3 bases are TGTGCCAGCAGCCAAGGGAGCCCCTTTTATCAGCCCCAGCATTTT.

This CDR3 is CSVLAGVLYNEQFF. In DNA form, the CDR3 reads TGCAGCGTTTTAGCGGGAGTCCTATACAATGAGCAGTTCTTC. The chain links TRBV29-1 to TRBJ2-1, with 9 bases identical to TRBD2. This CDR3 has 14 residues. V lost 5 bases and J lost 4; bases outside the gene matches: 6. Germline V gene sequence: CDR1 SQVTM, CDR2 ANQGSEA.

This clonotype has ten or more counts. The J gene is TRBJ2-1, the V gene TRBV24-1; 8 bases match TRBD2. The V and J ends lost 3 bases and 6 bases, in that order; junction bases with no gene match: 6. This CDR3 has 15 amino acids. CDR1 KGHDR and CDR2 SFDVKD come from the germline V gene. The CDR3, as DNA: TGTGCCACCAGTGATCTTAGCGGGAAAGTCAATGAGCAGTTCTTC. This gives the protein CATSDLSGKVNEQFF.

This chain connects TRBV6-1 to TRBJ1-2, with no clear D. With 7 bases removed from V and 6 bases from J, the gap between germline ends came to 15 bases. The CDR3 length is 13 residues. Germline CDR1 and CDR2: MNHNS and SASEGT. CDR3 loop: CASTIQENDGYTF. CDR3 DNA sequence: TGTGCCAGCACCATACAAGAGAACGATGGCTACACCTTC.

This clonotype has a count of ten or more. One end of the junction does not line up with germline, which may come from a read error. The rearrangement joins TRBV5-1 to TRBJ1-1, with D possibly TRBD1 on 5 matching bases. Per germline, CDR1 SGHRS and CDR2 YFSETQ. The CDR3 has 13 amino acids. For the CDR3, the DNA is TGTGCCAGCAGCTTAAGGGGGAACACTGAAGCTTTCTTT. Amino acid sequence: CASSLRGNTEAFF.

The chain is built from TRBV12-3 or TRBV12-4 and TRBJ1-1; D call uncertain. Trimming pared 3 bases from V and 2 bases from J, leaving 7 bases between. There are 13 residues in the CDR3. CDR3 protein: CASSLELNTEAFF. CDR3 nucleotides: TGTGCCAGCAGTTTGGAGTTAAACACTGAAGCTTTCTTT.

A few counts support this clonotype. CDR3 amino acids: CASSTSAGYGYNEQFF. CDR3 nucleotides: TGTGCCAGCAGCACGAGCGCAGGGTACGGCTACAATGAGCAGTTCTTC. The chain carries TRBV7-9 and TRBJ2-1, with TRBD1 as a possible D gene (5 bases). Trimming cost V 5 bases and J 3 bases, with 17 bases left between them. CDR1 and CDR2 (germline): SEHNR, FQNEAQ (reference sequence). The CDR3 is made up of 16 amino acids.

This clonotype was detected ten times or more. This sequence joins TRBV14 and TRBJ2-7; unclear D gene. CDR1 and CDR2 from the germline V gene are SGHDN and FVKESK. V was shortened by 1 base and J by 7 bases, with 5 bases between the two germline ends. This CDR3 has 11 residues. CDR3: CASSQGGEQYF. DNA for the CDR3: TGTGCCAGCAGCCAAGGGGGTGAGCAGTACTTC.

This clonotype showed up just a few times. V is TRBV9 and J is TRBJ1-5; TRBD1 might be the D (5 bases). Trimming removed 2 bases from V and 6 bases from J, with 15 bases in between. This CDR3 is built from 15 residues. Germline V gene lookup returns CDR1 SGDLS and CDR2 YYNGEE. CDR3 sequence reads: CASSVGPEGSQPQHF. In DNA, the CDR3 is TGTGCCAGCAGCGTTGGGCCTGAGGGGAGTCAGCCCCAGCATTTT.

This clonotype occurred many times. The V and J genes are TRBV28 and TRBJ1-2; D remains unclear. CDR1 and CDR2 (germline): MDHEN, SYDVKM. V was pared by 6 bases and J by 1 base, with 24 bases between. The CDR3 sequence is 18 residues long. The CDR3 protein is CASSPYARREGINYGYTF. CDR3 bases: TGTGCCAGCAGCCCCTACGCGCGGAGGGAAGGGATTAACTATGGCTACACCTTC.